The 19 T cell receptor beta chains in this list originate from one sample, sequenced in a study of cytomegalovirus exposure and HLA in healthy donors. PCR used 60 Vbeta primers and 13 Jbeta primers. Clones were read by immunoSEQ multiplex PCR, and TCRdb kept only the in-frame ones, dropping some. Among some 150,000 clones listed, over 60% were seen once. What was sequenced was PBMCs. The receptors derive from a man aged 35-49 years in good health and CMV-seronegative.

The chain recombines TRBV5-1 with TRBJ1-6, with 8 bases that match TRBD1. CDR1 is SGHRS, CDR2 YFSETQ, per germline. This CDR3 has 15 amino acids. V trimming: 4 bases; J trimming: 6 bases; junction bases outside the gene matches: 6. The CDR3 nucleotides are TGCGCCAGCAGCCAAGGACAGGGCGGTAATTCACCCCTCCACTTT. This sequence encodes CASSQGQGGNSPLHF.

The genes are TRBV28 and TRBJ2-2; a possible D gene is TRBD2 (5 bases). The germline CDR1 and CDR2 sequences are MDHEN and SYDVKM. Trimming left V 5 bases short and J 4 bases short, with 11 bases between. CDR3 length: 14 residues. The CDR3 spells CASSPQLATGELFF. CDR3 nucleotide sequence: TGTGCCAGCAGTCCCCAGCTAGCCACCGGGGAGCTGTTTTTT.

The chain couples TRBV27 to TRBJ1-4, with 10 nucleotides matching TRBD1. This CDR3 is built from 13 residues. With 8 bases clipped from V and 8 bases from J, the junction kept 5 bases outside the gene matches. Germline-derived CDR1 and CDR2 are MNHEY and SMNVEV (reference sequence). The CDR3: CASRGTGEEKLFF. The CDR3 bases are TGTGCCAGCCGAGGGACAGGGGAGGAAAAACTGTTTTTT.

This clone has a handful of counts. The chain recombines TRBV4-3 with TRBJ2-1, with 8 bases fitting TRBD2. This CDR3 spans 14 amino acids. Germline V gives CDR1 LGHNA, CDR2 YSLEER. With V trimmed by 5 bases and J by 7 bases, 7 bases remained unmatched. This CDR3 is CASSMSGSLNEQFF. The CDR3 DNA follows: TGCGCCAGCAGCATGAGCGGGAGCTTAAATGAGCAGTTCTTC.

This CDR3 is CASSLEGDSYEQYF. The CDR3 region has the DNA TGCGCCAGCAGCTTGGAAGGGGATTCCTACGAGCAGTACTTC. The chain joins TRBV5-1 to TRBJ2-7; a weak D match, TRBD1 (5 bases). CDR3 size: 14 residues. V lost 0 bases and J 1 base, leaving 8 bases between the germline ends. Germline CDR1 SGHRS, CDR2 YFSETQ. Looking up the rest from reference TRBV5-1 and TRBJ2-7 gives the full variable domain: KAGVTQTPRYLIKTRGQQVTLSCSPISGHRSVSWYQQTPGQGLQFLFEYFSETQRNKGNFPGRFSGRQFSNSRSEMNVSTLELGDSALYLCASSLEGDSYEQYFGPGTRLTVT.

The rearrangement joins TRBV10-3 to TRBJ2-6, with D tentatively TRBD2 (6 bases). Deletions cut 10 bases from V and 1 base from J, with 20 bases between. This CDR3 spans 17 amino acids. CDR1 ENHRY and CDR2 SYGVKD come from the germline V gene. CDR3 sequence reads: CATAGGAIGSGANVLTF. The CDR3 DNA follows: TGTGCCACCGCTGGAGGGGCGATCGGTTCTGGGGCCAACGTCCTGACTTTC.

This chain joins TRBV4-1 and TRBJ1-2; D unresolved. The CDR3 covers 17 residues. Germline CDR1 MGHRA, CDR2 YSYEKL. V gave up 1 base and J gave up 7 bases, with 22 bases separating them. The CDR3 here is CASSQAGYLLSPVGYTF. Written as DNA, the CDR3 is TGCGCCAGCAGCCAAGCTGGTTACCTATTGTCTCCTGTTGGCTACACCTTC.

The genes are TRBV4-1 and TRBJ2-7, with a weak D call TRBD2 (5 bases). The CDR3 has 15 amino acids. The V gene lost 1 base and the J gene lost 0 bases, with 10 bases spanning the gap. The germline V gene encodes CDR1 MGHRA and CDR2 YSYEKL. CDR3 in amino acids: CASSQVWRVSYEQYF. The CDR3 DNA reads TGCGCCAGCAGCCAAGTCTGGCGGGTCTCCTACGAGCAGTACTTC.

This clone has only one observation. The chain combines TRBV5-1 with TRBJ2-3, with D possibly TRBD1 on 5 matching bases. Germline V gene data show CDR1 as SGHRS and CDR2 as YFSETQ. The length of the CDR3 is 14 residues. Trimming removed 0 bases at V and 0 bases at J, with 5 bases between. DNA for the CDR3: TGCGCCAGCAGCTTGGGGACAAGCACAGATACGCAGTATTTT. Protein product: CASSLGTSTDTQYF.

This chain's CDR3 is CASSLGRGLYNEQFF. As DNA, the CDR3 is TGCGCCAGCAGCTTGGGCAGGGGGCTATACAATGAGCAGTTCTTC. This chain connects TRBV5-1 to TRBJ2-1, with 8 bases lining up with TRBD1. V was pared by 0 bases and J by 4 bases, with 3 bases of the junction left unmatched. This CDR3 region has 15 residues. Germline V gene lookup returns CDR1 SGHRS and CDR2 YFSETQ. The variable domain in full, completed from reference TRBV5-1 and TRBJ2-1, reads KAGVTQTPRYLIKTRGQQVTLSCSPISGHRSVSWYQQTPGQGLQFLFEYFSETQRNKGNFPGRFSGRQFSNSRSEMNVSTLELGDSALYLCASSLGRGLYNEQFFGPGTRLTVL.

The chain combines TRBV4-2 with TRBJ1-3; D unclear. In germline, CDR1 is LGHNA, CDR2 YNFKEQ. V lost 4 bases and J lost 0, with 13 bases in between. The CDR3 totals 16 residues. CDR3 region: CASSRDDTFSGNTIYF. CDR3 sequence (DNA): TGTGCCAGCAGCCGAGACGACACTTTCTCTGGAAACACCATATATTTT.

The rearrangement links TRBV7-9 to TRBJ1-2, with D perhaps matching TRBD1 (6 bases). V shed 5 bases and J shed 1 base, with 20 bases lying between them. CDR1 is SEHNR, CDR2 FQNEAQ, per germline (reference sequence). The CDR3 is 17 amino acids. DNA for the CDR3: TGTGCCAGCAGCCAACCCCCCGGGACACCTATTAACTATGGCTACACCTTC. It is translated as CASSQPPGTPINYGYTF.

This chain's CDR3 is CASSLEQNSPLHF. The CDR3 DNA is TGTGCCAGCAGCTTGGAACAAAATTCACCCCTCCACTTT. This sequence joins TRBV5-4 and TRBJ1-6; no definite D call. Trimming shortened V by 0 bases and J by 7 bases, and 5 bases separated the two germline ends. CDR1 SGHNT and CDR2 YYREEE come from the germline V gene (reference sequence). The CDR3 consists of 13 residues.

J is TRBJ2-7 and V is TRBV9; D call uncertain. CDR1 is SGDLS, CDR2 YYNGEE, per germline. V was clipped by 0 bases and J by 2 bases, with 6 bases between them. The CDR3 has 13 amino acids. In nucleotides, the CDR3 is TGTGCCAGCAGCGTAGGACACGCCTACGAGCAGTACTTC. It specifies CASSVGHAYEQYF.

The chain combines TRBV18 with TRBJ1-1; no firm D call. Germline V CDR1 and CDR2: KGHSH, LQKENI. The CDR3 length is 14 residues. V lost 5 bases and J 1 base, leaving 11 bases between the germline ends. CDR3 amino acids: CASSGDIGNTEAFF. CDR3 sequence (DNA): TGTGCCAGCTCAGGCGACATAGGGAACACTGAAGCTTTCTTT.

This clone has only a few counts. The V and J genes are TRBV15 and TRBJ2-1; 14 bases fit TRBD2. With V trimmed by 2 bases and J by 8 bases, 8 bases remained unmatched. The CDR3 spans 17 residues. CDR1 LNHNV and CDR2 YYDKDF come from the germline V gene (reference sequence). The CDR3 DNA reads as TGTGCCACCAGCAGAACCCATGGACTAGCGGGGGGCTATGAGCAGTTCTTC. Protein sequence: CATSRTHGLAGGYEQFF. Supplemented by reference TRBV15 and TRBJ2-1, the full variable domain reads DAMVIQNPRYQVTQFGKPVTLSCSQTLNHNVMYWYQQKSSQAPKLLFHYYDKDFNNEADTPDNFQSRRPNTSFCFLDIRSPGLGDTAMYLCATSRTHGLAGGYEQFFGPGTRLTVL.

The chain couples TRBV5-4 to TRBJ2-7; D is undetermined. Germline V lookup: CDR1 SGHNT, CDR2 YYREEE (reference sequence). Deletions cut 0 bases from V and 2 bases from J, with 12 bases between. CDR3 length equals 15 residues. The CDR3 nucleotides read TGTGCCAGCAGCTTGGGGGTTGGTGAGGCCTACGAGCAGTACTTC. Translating it yields CASSLGVGEAYEQYF.

The gene calls are TRBV12-5 and TRBJ2-3, with 9 positions matching TRBD2. J lost 2 bases, V lost 2 bases, and 5 bases had no gene match. CDR1 and CDR2 from the germline V gene are LGHNT and FRNRAP. The CDR3 covers 16 residues. The CDR3 bases are TGTGCTAGTGGTTTGACGACTAGCGGACCCACAGATACGCAGTATTTT. It translates to CASGLTTSGPTDTQYF.

The chain employs TRBV27 and TRBJ1-1; TRBD1 matches at 8 bases. J was trimmed by 0 bases and V by 6 bases; bases with no gene match: 15. CDR3 length equals 18 residues. CDR1 and CDR2 from the germline V gene are MNHEY and SMNVEV (reference sequence). DNA for the CDR3: TGTGCCAGCAGAGAAGCGGACAGGGCCAGCACCATGAACACTGAAGCTTTCTTT. Its translation: CASREADRASTMNTEAFF.